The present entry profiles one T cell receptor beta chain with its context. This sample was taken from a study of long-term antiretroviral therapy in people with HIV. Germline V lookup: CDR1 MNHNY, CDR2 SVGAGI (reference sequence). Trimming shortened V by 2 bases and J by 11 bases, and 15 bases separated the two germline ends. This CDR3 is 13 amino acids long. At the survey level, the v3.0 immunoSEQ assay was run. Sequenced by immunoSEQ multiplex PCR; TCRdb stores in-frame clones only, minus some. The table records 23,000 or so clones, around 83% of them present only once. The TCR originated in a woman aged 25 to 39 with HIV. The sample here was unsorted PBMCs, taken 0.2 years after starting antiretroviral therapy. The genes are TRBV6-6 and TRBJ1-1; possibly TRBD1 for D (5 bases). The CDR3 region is CASSYGEGTPAFF. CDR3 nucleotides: TGTGCCAGCAGTTACGGAGAAGGGACTCCCGCTTTCTTT.